This T cell receptor beta chain is drawn from a study of shared clonotypes between healthy human individuals. General study results and limits: Naive subsets usually exceeded memory subsets in estimated richness. Naive CD4 clonotypes overlapped across a handful of donors at about 5.3%.

Note on this clone: Its antigen remains unknown.

Terminally differentiated effector memory CD45RA+ cells were excluded from the naive CD8 cells, which were CD45RO-negative and positively selected for CCR7. The donor population consisted of healthy HIV-negative adults with no recent acute infections or vaccinations. Trimming stripped 2 bases from V and 1 base from J, with 7 bases between. Germline assignment: CDR1 SGHNT and CDR2 YYREEE (reference sequence). This CDR3 comprises 13 residues. It was across several immunoSEQ plates that each subset's genomic DNA was evenly split. Measured with immunoSEQ multiplex PCR; TCRdb has only the in-frame clones, and not every one. The sample lists hundreds of thousands of clones; approximately 96% were seen once.

The sample consisted of naive CD8+ T cells sorted from blood. This TCR was sampled from a woman aged 25 to 45 in good health. The rearrangement uses TRBV5-4 and TRBJ2-7; D possibly corresponds to TRBD2 (5 bases). Here the CDR3 reads CASSFGDSYEQYF. For the CDR3, the DNA is TGTGCCAGCAGCTTCGGGGATTCCTACGAGCAGTACTTC.